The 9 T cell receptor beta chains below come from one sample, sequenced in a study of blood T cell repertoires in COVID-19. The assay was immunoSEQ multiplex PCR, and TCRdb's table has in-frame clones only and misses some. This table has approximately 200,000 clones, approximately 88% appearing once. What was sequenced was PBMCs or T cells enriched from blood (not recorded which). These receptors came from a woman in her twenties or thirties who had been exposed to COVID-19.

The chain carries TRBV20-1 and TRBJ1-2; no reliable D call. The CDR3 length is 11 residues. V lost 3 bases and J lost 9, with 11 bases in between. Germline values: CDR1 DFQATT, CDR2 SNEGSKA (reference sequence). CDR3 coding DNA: TGCAGTGCTAGTAGTGGGCCCAGCTACACCTTC. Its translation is CSASSGPSYTF.

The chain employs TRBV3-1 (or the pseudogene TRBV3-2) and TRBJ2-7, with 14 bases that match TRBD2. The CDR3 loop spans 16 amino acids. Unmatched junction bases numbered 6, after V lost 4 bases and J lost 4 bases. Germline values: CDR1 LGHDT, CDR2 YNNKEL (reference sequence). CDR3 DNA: TGTGCCAGCAGCCGCTCGACTAGCGGGAGGGGTTACGAGCAGTACTTC. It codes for CASSRSTSGRGYEQYF.

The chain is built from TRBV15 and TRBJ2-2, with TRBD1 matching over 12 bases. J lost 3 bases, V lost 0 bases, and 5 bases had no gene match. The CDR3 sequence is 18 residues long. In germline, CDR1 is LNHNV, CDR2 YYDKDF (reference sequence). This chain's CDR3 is CATSRDPGQGAYTGELFF. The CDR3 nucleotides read TGTGCCACCAGCAGAGATCCGGGACAGGGGGCCTACACCGGGGAGCTGTTTTTT.

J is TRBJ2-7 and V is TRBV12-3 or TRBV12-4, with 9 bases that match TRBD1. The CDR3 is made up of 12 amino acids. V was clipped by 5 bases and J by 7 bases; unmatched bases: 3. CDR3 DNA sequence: TGTGCCAGCAGTGCCGGGACAGGGGAGCAGTACTTC. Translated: CASSAGTGEQYF.

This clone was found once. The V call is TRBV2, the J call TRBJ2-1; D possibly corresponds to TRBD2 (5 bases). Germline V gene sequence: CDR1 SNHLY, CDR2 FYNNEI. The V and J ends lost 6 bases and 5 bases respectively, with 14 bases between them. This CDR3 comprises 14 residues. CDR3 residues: CASRGPGIHNEQFF. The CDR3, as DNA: TGTGCCAGCAGAGGTCCCGGGATCCACAATGAGCAGTTCTTC.

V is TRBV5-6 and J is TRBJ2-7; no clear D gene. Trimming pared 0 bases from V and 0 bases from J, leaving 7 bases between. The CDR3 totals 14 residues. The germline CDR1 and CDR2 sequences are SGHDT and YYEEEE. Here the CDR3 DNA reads TGTGCCAGCAGCTTGGGTGGCCACTCCTACGAGCAGTACTTC. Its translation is CASSLGGHSYEQYF.

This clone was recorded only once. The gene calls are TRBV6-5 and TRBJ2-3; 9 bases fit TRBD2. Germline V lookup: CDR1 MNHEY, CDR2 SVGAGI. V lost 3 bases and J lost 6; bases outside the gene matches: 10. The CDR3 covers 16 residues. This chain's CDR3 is CASSYAAGGLGDTQYF. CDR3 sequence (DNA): TGTGCCAGCAGTTATGCTGCGGGAGGGCTCGGGGATACGCAGTATTTT.

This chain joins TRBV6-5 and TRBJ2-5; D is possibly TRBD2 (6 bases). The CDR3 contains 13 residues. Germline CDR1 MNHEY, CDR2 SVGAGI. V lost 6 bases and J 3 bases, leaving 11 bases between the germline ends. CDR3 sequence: CASSVTGEETQYF. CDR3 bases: TGTGCCAGCAGCGTTACGGGGGAAGAGACCCAGTACTTC.

The CDR3 nucleotides are TGTGCCAGCAGCAACGCAGGCCATAGCAATCAGCCCCAGCATTTT. It is translated as CASSNAGHSNQPQHF. This chain uses TRBV21-1 with TRBJ1-5; the D segment call TRBD1 is taken from the table without a DNA check. TRBV21-1 is labeled a pseudogene. The CDR3 runs to 15 residues.